This TCR beta chain was captured in a study of T cells after yellow fever vaccination. This clonotype was seen many times. Its target is not known. Study results and limitations: Abundant contaminating clonotypes from the bulk population could appear in FACS-sorted repertoires. A minor fraction of clonotypes spanned both CD4 and CD8 compartments.

Production of TCR cDNA was by 5'RACE template switching, which also added a universal primer site and UMIs. TCRdb re-derived calls from the 5' RACE reads in MiXCR, one entry per CDR3 protein. The sample holds about 250,000 distinct CDR3 sequences, approximately 3.8% seen once. The V gene end was trimmed by 1 base and the J gene end by 5 bases; junction bases not matched to a gene: 3. This CDR3 has 13 amino acids. Germline CDR1 reads SGHDT; CDR2 reads YYEEEE. This TCR came from a man aged 18 to 30 who received the YFV17D yellow fever vaccine. V is TRBV5-6 and J is TRBJ2-7; TRBD1 matches at 7 bases. The material was PBMCs, obtained 15 days after the yellow fever booster vaccination. This CDR3 is CASSLLQGNEQYF. The CDR3 DNA reads as TGTGCCAGCAGCTTGTTACAGGGGAACGAGCAGTACTTC. The entire variable domain, with the rest obtained from reference TRBV5-6 and TRBJ2-7, is as follows: DAGVTQSPTHLIKTRGQQVTLRCSPKSGHDTVSWYQQALGQGPQFIFQYYEEEERQRGNFPDRFSGHQFPNYSSELNVNALLLGDSALYLCASSLLQGNEQYFGPGTRLTVT.